Below are 4 T cell receptor beta chains sequenced from a single sample in a study of T cell responses to AZD1222 COVID-19 vaccine. Sequenced by immunoSEQ multiplex PCR; TCRdb stores in-frame clones only, minus some. The data hold 100,000 to 150,000 clones, with about 90% observed a single time. Material: peripheral blood, obtained on day 0 of AZD1222 vaccination. The receptors derive from an adult in good health.

The chain links TRBV28 to TRBJ1-3; 9 nucleotides agree with TRBD1. CDR1 and CDR2 from the germline V gene are MDHEN and SYDVKM. Unmatched junction bases numbered 14, after V lost 7 bases and J lost 7 bases. The CDR3 is made up of 16 amino acids. The DNA for the CDR3 is TGTGCCAGCACCACTTCCGGGACAGGGATATTCAACACCATATATTTT. Protein: CASTTSGTGIFNTIYF.

The V and J genes are TRBV27 and TRBJ2-3, with a possible D match to TRBD2 (7 bases). CDR3 size: 15 residues. In germline, CDR1 is MNHEY, CDR2 SMNVEV (reference sequence). V lost 3 bases and J lost 5, with 15 bases in between. The CDR3 nucleotides read TGTGCCAGCAGTTTCCCCTCGGGGGGCAGAGATACGCAGTATTTT. As protein: CASSFPSGGRDTQYF.

The gene calls are TRBV18 and TRBJ1-2; the match to TRBD1 covers 11 bases. CDR3 length: 19 residues. The V gene end was trimmed by 4 bases and the J gene end by 4 bases; junction bases not matched to a gene: 17. From germline, CDR1 is KGHSH and CDR2 LQKENI. In nucleotides, the CDR3 is TGTGCCAGCTCACAATCAAGACCCGGGACAGGGGGTTACGGCTATGGCTACACCTTC. Translated, it gives CASSQSRPGTGGYGYGYTF. Full variable domain (remainder filled in from reference TRBV18 and TRBJ1-2): NAGVMQNPRHLVRRRGQEARLRCSPMKGHSHVYWYRQLPEEGLKFMVYLQKENIIDESGMPKERFSAEFPKEGPSILRIQQVVRGDSAAYFCASSQSRPGTGGYGYGYTFGSGTRLTVV.

The chain combines TRBV10-1 with TRBJ2-3, with 9 bases fitting TRBD2. Germline assignment: CDR1 WNHNN and CDR2 SYGVQD (reference sequence). V was clipped by 4 bases and J by 8 bases; unmatched bases: 4. The CDR3 is 13 residues long. The CDR3 sequence: CASSGLAGITQYF. For the CDR3, the DNA is TGCGCCAGCAGTGGGCTAGCGGGGATTACGCAGTATTTT.